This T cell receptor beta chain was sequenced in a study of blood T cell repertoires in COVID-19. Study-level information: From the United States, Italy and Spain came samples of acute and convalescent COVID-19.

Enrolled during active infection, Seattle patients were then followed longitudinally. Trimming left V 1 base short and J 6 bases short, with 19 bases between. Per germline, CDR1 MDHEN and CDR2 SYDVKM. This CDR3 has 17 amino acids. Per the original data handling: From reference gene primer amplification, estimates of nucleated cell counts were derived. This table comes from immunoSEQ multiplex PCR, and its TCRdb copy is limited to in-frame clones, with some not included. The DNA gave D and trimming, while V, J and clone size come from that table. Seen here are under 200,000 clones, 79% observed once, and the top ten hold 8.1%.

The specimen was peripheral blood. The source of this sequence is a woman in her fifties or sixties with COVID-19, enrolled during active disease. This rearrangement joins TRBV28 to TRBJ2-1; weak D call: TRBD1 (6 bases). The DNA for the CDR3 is TGTGCCAGCAGTTTATTTAGGCGGGCAGGGGCGGGCAATGAGCAGTTCTTC. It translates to CASSLFRRAGAGNEQFF.